This is a list of T cell receptor beta chains from one sample in a study of shared clonotypes between healthy human individuals. Sequenced by immunoSEQ multiplex PCR; TCRdb stores in-frame clones only, minus some. The sample consists of approximately 400,000 clones, 96% of them appearing once. Sequencing was done on a sample of memory CD8+ T cells sorted from blood. These receptors originate from a man between 25 and 39 years old in good health. Both conserved end residues are part of each CDR3. D genes are given only for firm matches. The size field is filled for only some rows; it gives once, few, many or a size class.

TRBV7-8	once	TRBD2	TRBJ2-1	TGTGCCAGCAGCTCAGTTGCCGGGACTAGCAATGAGCAGTTCTTC	CASSSVAGTSNEQFF
TRBV7-6	NA	NA	TRBJ2-7	TGTGCCAGCAGCTTAGTGGAGGGGGCGCCCGAGCAGTACTTC	CASSLVEGAPEQYF
TRBV1	NA	NA	TRBJ1-1	TGCACCAGCAGCCCGGAAGGGTCTTCCGGGTGCACTGAAGCTTTCTTT	CTSSPEGSSGCTEAFF
TRBV7-9	NA	NA	TRBJ2-7	TGTGCCAGCAGCCAACACCGACGGATTATCTACGAGCAGTACTTC	CASSQHRRIIYEQYF
TRBV5-4	NA	NA	TRBJ2-3	TGTGCCAGCAGCTTGAATCTGGGATACACAGATACGCAGTATTTT	CASSLNLGYTDTQYF
TRBV28	NA	NA	TRBJ2-7	TGTGCCAGCTCGAGGGTACGAAACGTTTACGAGCAGTACTTC	CASSRVRNVYEQYF
TRBV19	NA	NA	TRBJ1-2	TGTGCCAGTAGTATCCAGCCTTCCTATGGCTACACCTTC	CASSIQPSYGYTF
TRBV19	NA	TRBD2	TRBJ2-3	TGTGCCAGTAGTATAGAGATGGTAGCGGGAGGGCCTACAGATACGCAGTATTTT	CASSIEMVAGGPTDTQYF
TRBV7-9	NA	NA	TRBJ2-4	TGTGCCAGCAGCTTAGGCGAGGGGTTAGTCAAAAACATTCAGTACTTC	CASSLGEGLVKNIQYF
TRBV5-1	NA	TRBD2	TRBJ2-3	TGCGCCAGCAGCTTATCGGGAGGGCCCCCAGATACGCAGTATTTT	CASSLSGGPPDTQYF
TRBV28	once	NA	TRBJ2-7	TGTGCCAGCAGTTTGGAACCCTACGAGCAGTACTTC	CASSLEPYEQYF
TRBV27	NA	NA	TRBJ2-4	TGTGCCAGCAGTCCCATATCGGACCTATCCCTAGCCAAAAACATTCAGTACTTC	CASSPISDLSLAKNIQYF
TRBV9	NA	TRBD1	TRBJ2-3	TGTGCCAGCAGCGAGACAGGGGCAGGGGCAGATACGCAGTATTTT	CASSETGAGADTQYF
TRBV7-4	NA	TRBD1	TRBJ2-5	TGTGCCAGCAGCGAGCCCACAGTACAGGGGGCATGGCCAGAGACCCAGTACTTC	CASSEPTVQGAWPETQYF
TRBV6-5	NA	NA	TRBJ1-5	TGTGCCAGCAGTAGCGCCCAGGGCCACAATCAGCCCCAGCATTTT	CASSSAQGHNQPQHF
TRBV27	NA	TRBD2	TRBJ2-1	TGTGCCAGCAGTTTGTTAGCGGGACCCCATGAGCAGTTCTTC	CASSLLAGPHEQFF
TRBV30	once	TRBD1	TRBJ2-1	TGTGCCTGGAGAATCACAGGGGCCCCGAACAATGAGCAGTTCTTC	CAWRITGAPNNEQFF
TRBV27	NA	NA	TRBJ2-7	TGTGCCAGCAGTTCCAACTCCTACGAGCAGTACTTC	CASSSNSYEQYF
TRBV5-4	once	NA	TRBJ2-4	TGTGCCAGCAGCTCCGGGGGCTTTCAGTACTTC	CASSSGGFQYF
TRBV29-1	NA	TRBD1	TRBJ2-5	TGCAGCGCCGAACCGGGACAGGGGAGGACCCAGTACTTC	CSAEPGQGRTQYF
TRBV28	NA	TRBD1	TRBJ1-1	TGTGCCAGCATTGCAGGGGGGAACACTGAAGCTTTCTTT	CASIAGGNTEAFF
TRBV30	NA	TRBD1	TRBJ1-2	TGTGCCTGGAGTGTACAGGGGGCCTACACCTTC	CAWSVQGAYTF